Listed below are T cell receptor beta chains from one sample, sequenced in a study of blood T cell repertoires in COVID-19. Generated by immunoSEQ multiplex PCR, the TCRdb table keeps only in-frame clones and is missing some. The sample lists under 50,000 clones; approximately 80% were seen once. The sample comprised peripheral blood. All receptors come from a human donor with active or convalescent COVID-19. The donor label of this sample is uncertain. The CDR3 runs from the conserved cysteine through the conserved F or W. D genes are given only for firm matches. Rows give clone size only sometimes, using once, few, many, or a class for an expanded clone.

J	D	V	size	DNA	CDR3
TRBJ2-1	-	TRBV19	few	TGTGCCAGTAGCCAGAGACAGGATTTTCAGAATGAGCAGTTCTTC	CASSQRQDFQNEQFF
TRBJ2-3	TRBD1	TRBV10-1	few	TGCGCCAGCAGTGAGCGAGGGGGCGCGACAGATACGCAGTATTTT	CASSERGGATDTQYF
TRBJ2-1	TRBD2	TRBV5-1	-	TGCGCCAGCAGCTTCGAGGGCGGGAGTGCCAATGAGCAGTTCTTC	CASSFEGGSANEQFF
TRBJ1-5	-	TRBV19	-	TGTGCCAGTAGAGGAAGGTTCAGGGAGGGTCAGCCCCAGCATTTT	CASRGRFREGQPQHF
TRBJ2-6	-	TRBV5-4	-	TGTGCCAGCAGCTTTTCGGGAGGGGCCAACGTCCTGACTTTC	CASSFSGGANVLTF
TRBJ2-1	TRBD1	TRBV5-5	-	TGTGCCAGCATCTTACAGGGGGCAGTCTACGATGAGCAGTTCTTC	CASILQGAVYDEQFF
TRBJ2-7	TRBD1	TRBV14	-	TGTGCCAGCAGCCACCCCGGGACAGGGGACCCCTACGAGCAGTACTTC	CASSHPGTGDPYEQYF
TRBJ2-3	-	TRBV19	-	TGTGCCAGTAGTATGCGGTGGCAGGGGACCACAGATACGCAGTATTTT	CASSMRWQGTTDTQYF
TRBJ1-2	-	TRBV4-3	-	TGCGCCAGCAGCCAGCAGGCTCTCGTCCACTATGGCTACACCTTC	CASSQQALVHYGYTF
TRBJ1-6	TRBD1	TRBV7-3	-	TGTGCCAGCAGTCGAACGGGACAGGGGGTTTCACCCCTCCACTTT	CASSRTGQGVSPLHF
TRBJ1-1	-	TRBV5-6	once	TGTGCCAGCAGCAAGGGGTGGGACACTGAAGCTTTCTTT	CASSKGWDTEAFF
TRBJ2-7	-	TRBV4-1	-	TGCGCCAGCTCAACGGGAATCGCTAGTCTCGAGCAGTACTTC	CASSTGIASLEQYF
TRBJ2-7	TRBD2	TRBV6-2/TRBV6-3	-	TGTGCCAGCAGTCGGACTAGCGGGAGTACCTACGAGCAGTACTTC	CASSRTSGSTYEQYF
TRBJ1-1	TRBD1	TRBV7-9	few	TGTGCCAGCAGCACGGGACAGGCCTTGAGAACTGAAGCTTTCTTT	CASSTGQALRTEAFF
TRBJ1-1	TRBD1	TRBV14	-	TGTGCCAGCAGCCCCCGGACAGGGTTGAACACTGAAGCTTTCTTT	CASSPRTGLNTEAFF
TRBJ2-3	-	TRBV30	once	TGTGCCTGGACAGGGTTTAAAGATACGCAGTATTTT	CAWTGFKDTQYF
TRBJ2-7	TRBD2	TRBV7-3	-	TGTGCCAGCAGCTTACTAGCGGGAGAATACGAGCAGTACTTC	CASSLLAGEYEQYF
TRBJ2-1	-	TRBV27	few	TGTGCCAGCAGTCCCGGCGGGACCTTAAATGAGCAGTTCTTC	CASSPGGTLNEQFF
TRBJ2-1	TRBD2	TRBV12-3/TRBV12-4	-	TGTGCCAGCAGTCCGGGGGGACCCAATGAGCAGTTCTTC	CASSPGGPNEQFF
TRBJ2-5	-	TRBV2	-	TGTGCCAGCAGTCGGGGTTATTCAATAAAAGAGACCCAGTACTTC	CASSRGYSIKETQYF
TRBJ2-1	-	TRBV9	-	TGTGCCAGCAGCGTAGAAGGGCGGGGATCCTACAATGAGCAGTTCTTC	CASSVEGRGSYNEQFF
TRBJ1-4	-	TRBV10-3	-	TGTGCCATCAGCGGAAGGGGGGGAGAAAAACTGTTTTTT	CAISGRGGEKLFF
TRBJ2-2	TRBD2	TRBV3-1/TRBV3-2	-	TGTGCCAGCAGCCGGGGACTAGCGGGAGCCACCGGGGAGCTGTTTTTT	CASSRGLAGATGELFF
TRBJ2-2	-	TRBV7-3	-	TGTGCCAGCAGCTTAATCAGGGGACCAGGGGACACCGGGGAGCTGTTTTTT	CASSLIRGPGDTGELFF
TRBJ1-4	TRBD1	TRBV9	-	TGTGCCAGCAGCGTAGGGGACAGGGGGCGAGTGAGAATTAATGAAAAACTGTTTTTT	CASSVGDRGRVRINEKLFF
TRBJ2-5	TRBD2	TRBV28	-	TGTGCCAGCAGTCCCCCGAGCGGGAGGGCCGGGGAGACCCAGTACTTC	CASSPPSGRAGETQYF
TRBJ1-1	-	TRBV19	-	TGTGCCAGTAGTAACGGGAGAGAGGACACTGAAGCTTTCTTT	CASSNGREDTEAFF
TRBJ2-2	TRBD1	TRBV7-9	-	TGTGCCAGCAGCTTAGCGGGACAGACCGGGGAGCTGTTTTTT	CASSLAGQTGELFF
TRBJ1-5	-	TRBV19	few	TGTGCCAGTAGTATTATCGGTACCGCTAGCAATCAGCCCCAGCATTTT	CASSIIGTASNQPQHF
TRBJ1-1	-	TRBV28	-	TGTGCCAGCAGTTCAGAATATGAAGCTTTCTTT	CASSSEYEAFF
TRBJ1-2	-	TRBV6-2/TRBV6-3	-	TGTGCCAGCAGTCTCCCTCGGGAGGGGGTTGGCTACACCTTC	CASSLPREGVGYTF
TRBJ1-2	-	TRBV19	once	TGTGCCAGTAGTATCGACAGGATTAAGGGCTACACCTTC	CASSIDRIKGYTF
TRBJ2-7	-	TRBV3-1/TRBV3-2	once	TGTGCCAGCAGCCAAGCCCGTAGCTCCTACGAGCAGTACTTC	CASSQARSSYEQYF
TRBJ2-1	-	TRBV11-3	-	TGTGCCAGCAGCTTAGGCCAGGGTCCCCTTCGGGATGAGCAGTTCTTC	CASSLGQGPLRDEQFF
TRBJ2-1	-	TRBV24-1	-	TGTGCCACCAGTGACCCCGTCCCCCCGGGGGACAATGAGCAGTTCTTC	CATSDPVPPGDNEQFF
TRBJ1-2	-	TRBV28	once	TGTGCCAGCAGCCGAACCAGGGTCTATGGCTACACCTTC	CASSRTRVYGYTF
TRBJ2-7	-	TRBV9	-	TGTGCCAGCTCCCCGGGACTGCTCTACGAGCAGTACTTC	CASSPGLLYEQYF
TRBJ2-1	-	TRBV12-3/TRBV12-4	-	TGTGCCAGCACGAGGATGGACAATGAGCAGTTCTTC	CASTRMDNEQFF
TRBJ2-3	-	TRBV6-2/TRBV6-3	-	TGTGCCAGCAGTTACCCAACCCTAGGACAGAGCACAGATACGCAGTATTTT	CASSYPTLGQSTDTQYF
TRBJ2-1	-	TRBV29-1	once	TGCAGCGTCCCCGGGGTAACGGGAGAGTGGAGCCAGTACAATGAGCAGTTCTTC	CSVPGVTGEWSQYNEQFF
TRBJ1-1	TRBD1	TRBV29-1	few	TGCAGCGTTACAGGGGATGGGGCTGAAGCTTTCTTT	CSVTGDGAEAFF
TRBJ2-7	-	TRBV9	-	TGTGCCAGCAGCCCCCGTCCAGGGTCCTACGAGCAGTACTTC	CASSPRPGSYEQYF
TRBJ2-1	TRBD2	TRBV11-1	-	TGTGCCAGCAGCTTAGCTTGGCGACTAGCGGGAGTCAATGAGCAGTTCTTC	CASSLAWRLAGVNEQFF
TRBJ2-1	TRBD2	TRBV12-3/TRBV12-4	-	TGTGCCACCCAGACTAGCGGTTACAATGAGCAGTTCTTC	CATQTSGYNEQFF
TRBJ2-7	TRBD1	TRBV7-9	-	TGTGCCAGCAGTTATGGACAGGGGGCATTAGACGAGCAGTACTTC	CASSYGQGALDEQYF
TRBJ2-1	-	TRBV24-1	-	TGTGCCACCGGGCAGGGGACCTACAATGAGCAGTTCTTC	CATGQGTYNEQFF
TRBJ2-3	-	TRBV30	-	TGTGCCTGGAGTGTCGGGATGGGGGCAGTTACGCAGTATTTT	CAWSVGMGAVTQYF
TRBJ2-4	-	TRBV6-6	-	TGTGCCAGCAGCTATGGGACAAGCTTAGCCAAAAACATTCAGTACTTC	CASSYGTSLAKNIQYF
TRBJ2-7	TRBD2	TRBV27	once	TGTGCCACCAGGCCGGGGGGGGACTCCTACGAGCAGTACTTC	CATRPGGDSYEQYF
TRBJ2-6	-	TRBV6-5	few	TGTGCCAGCAAACGGGATACTGGGGCCAACGTCCTGACTTTC	CASKRDTGANVLTF
TRBJ1-3	TRBD1	TRBV7-2	-	TGTGCCAGCAGCGGAGGGACAGGCTCTGGAAACACCATATATTTT	CASSGGTGSGNTIYF
TRBJ1-4	-	TRBV2	-	TGTGCCAGCGGAGCCGCTAATGAAAAACTGTTTTTT	CASGAANEKLFF
TRBJ2-4	-	TRBV5-6	-	TGTGCCAGCAGCATGACGACGGGAAACATTCAGTACTTC	CASSMTTGNIQYF
TRBJ2-3	TRBD2	TRBV9	-	TGTGCCAGCAGCGTAGGTAGGACTAGCGGCACAGATACGCAGTATTTT	CASSVGRTSGTDTQYF
TRBJ2-3	-	TRBV30	once	TGTGCCTGGACCCACGGGTTGACAGATACGCAGTATTTT	CAWTHGLTDTQYF
TRBJ1-4	TRBD1	TRBV5-1	-	TGCGCCAGCAGCTTGGAACCGACAGGGTTGAATGAAAAACTGTTTTTT	CASSLEPTGLNEKLFF
TRBJ2-2	TRBD1	TRBV11-2	-	TGTGCCAGCAGTCCCGGGACAGGGATCACCGGGGAGCTGTTTTTT	CASSPGTGITGELFF
TRBJ2-2	TRBD2	TRBV4-2	-	TGTGCCAGCAGCCTAAGACCGGGGGGTGCCAGCACGAACACCGGGGAGCTGTTTTTT	CASSLRPGGASTNTGELFF
TRBJ2-3	TRBD2	TRBV7-3	-	TGTGCCAGCAGCGCCCAACTAGCGGCCCGAGATACGCAGTATTTT	CASSAQLAARDTQYF
TRBJ2-2	TRBD2	TRBV30	few	TGTGCCTGGAGTCATACGCTCAAAGGACTAGCGGGGAGATTCATCATCGGGGAGCTGTTTTTT	CAWSHTLKGLAGRFIIGELFF